This TCR beta chain was recorded in a study of T cells in Graves' hyperthyroidism and ophthalmopathy (dated by TCRdb to about 2019). Regarding the study in general: Peripheral blood samples were taken at initial diagnosis, before any treatment was given. To identify TCR V-J signatures that set the groups apart, the researchers used a discovery cohort of 90 to 100 patients, made up of around 40 with Graves' ophthalmopathy and 57 with stable Graves' hyperthyroidism. Prospective prediction of ophthalmopathy was tested in an independent validation cohort consisting of fewer than 20 hyperthyroidism patients and some 16 patients who later progressed to ophthalmopathy. For training and testing, the 100 or so patients in the discovery cohort were randomly divided in a 7:3 ratio. Thyroid tissue and blood T-cell repertoires from about six Graves' hyperthyroidism patients were also compared in the study. Following sampling, methimazole starting at 30 mg daily was given to hyperthyroidism patients, and high-dose intravenous methylprednisolone was given to ophthalmopathy patients. TCR Vbeta CDR3 sequencing of 120 to 150 peripheral blood samples (more than 40 ophthalmopathy, some 75 hyperthyroidism and around 17 progressor patients) is reported in the paper. What the study reported, not specific to this receptor: A model built on a 13 V-J signature distinguished ophthalmopathy from stable hyperthyroidism, reaching 87.88% sensitivity and 81% to 83% specificity in cross-validation and 80%/75% in testing. During validation, the model predicted progression to ophthalmopathy a median of roughly 7.1 months ahead of onset, with 60% to 71% sensitivity and less than 85% specificity. Most expanded thyroid clonotypes (frequency above 0.001) were also detected in blood, suggesting blood repertoires may reflect thyroid immune responses. Sample size was not statistically predetermined, and blinding of investigators to group allocation was not performed.

TCR beta CDR3 regions were amplified from RNA transcripts. For the first round of RT-PCR on the TCR CDR3, the HTBI primer set was used together with the Qiagen OneStep RT-PCR kit. Libraries were constructed in a second round of multiplex PCR, after which size selection and purification were carried out. Libraries were sequenced paired-end with 100 bp reads on an Illumina HiSeq2000. In the authors' own workflow: SOAPnuke was used to process the raw data, removing reads that contained adapters or uncalled bases, had a mean Phred below 15, or lacked an exact match to the constant primer or identifier. High-quality paired reads were merged using COPE v1.2.5, and each unique nucleotide sequence was defined as a clonotype. MiTCR v1.1 was used to align the clonotypes against IMGT TRBV, TRBD and TRBJ reference segments. The analysis included only V-J combinations with a frequency above 0.0001, which together covered over 98% of the repertoires. A TCS score was defined as the ratio between F50 (clonal expansion) and ExV (chaos), using BLOSUM62-based TCRdist between CDR3 peptides within each V-J. Welch's t-statistics and random forest reduced 500 to 550 V-J features to roughly 13, which were used in a naive Bayes classifier (R e1071). TCRdb handled the public reads itself, with Q25 trimming in fastp and clone calling in MiXCR, and kept productive beta chains. Duplicate CDR3 protein sequences are folded into a single record with the most common DNA and genes. TCRdb, not the original authors, processed these V and J calls. This sample holds about 600,000 distinct CDR3 sequences; about a sixth were observed only once. The top ten hold less than 3.5% of the sample.

Based on the germline V gene (reference sequence), the CDR1 and CDR2 sequences are PRHDT and FYEKMQ. The CDR3 is 15 amino acids in total, end residues counted. Only the CDR3 part of the read is kept: 45 bases, read in frame from the first base. In the ophthalmopathy patients, disease was moderately to severely active, with a Clinical Activity Score of 3 or more, a NOSPECS grade of 4 or more, and a duration of less than 3 months. Exclusion was applied to patients with uncontrolled infections, other autoimmune diseases, pregnancy or lactation. Clinical symptoms, serum thyroxine and TRAb, thyroid ultrasound, and orbital computed tomography formed the basis for the diagnoses. PBMCs were isolated from 7.5 to 10 ml of fresh peripheral blood by Ficoll-Paque density gradient centrifugation. Total RNA was extracted using Trizol reagent, and RNA quality was assessed on an Agilent 2100 Bioanalyzer. In regard to this clonotype: Its antigen specificity is not known. A read error is likely, as this CDR3 ends without the conserved phenylalanine or tryptophan.

The sample comprised blood. This TCR was sampled from a woman between 40 and 55 years old with Graves' ophthalmopathy. The chain links TRBV13 with TRBJ1-1; matching of 5 bases hints at TRBD1 as the D gene. The DNA reads as follows: TGTGCCGGCAGTTTCAGGGTCAATAAGAACACTGAAGCTTTCCTT. This yields the protein CAGSFRVNKNTEAFL.